This TCR beta chain comes out of a study of T cells in tumors after PD-1 blockade. Across the whole study: Prior checkpoint blockade, systemic immunosuppressant use, or anti-cancer therapy within 4 weeks excluded patients. During anti-PD-1 treatment, some patients continued daily vismodegib 150 mg. Peripheral blood samples averaged about 33,000 unique clonotypes and around 120,000 templates.

Clones were read by immunoSEQ multiplex PCR, and TCRdb kept only the in-frame ones, dropping some. The sample yields around 50,000 clones, approximately 75% seen once. Germline assignment: CDR1 LGHDT and CDR2 YNNKEL (reference sequence). This CDR3 region has 14 residues. V was clipped by 4 bases and J by 3 bases; unmatched bases: 3. This TCR was sampled from a human donor with basal cell carcinoma. Specimen: PBMCs, collected before anti-PD-1 treatment. This sequence joins TRBV3-1 (or the pseudogene TRBV3-2) and TRBJ1-3; TRBD1 matches at 7 bases. CDR3 in amino acids: CASSPRGYGNTIYF. The DNA for the CDR3 is TGTGCCAGCAGCCCCAGGGGGTATGGAAACACCATATATTTT.